What follows are 20 T cell receptor beta chains derived from one specimen sequenced in a study of blood T cell repertoires in COVID-19. Only in-frame clones appear in the TCRdb table, and some are missing; sequencing was by immunoSEQ multiplex PCR. The sample yields 200,000 to 250,000 clones, more than 80% seen once. Sequenced: peripheral blood. Receptor source: a woman aged 80 or older with COVID-19, enrolled during active disease.

This chain connects TRBV12-3 or TRBV12-4 to TRBJ1-2, with D possibly being TRBD1 (5 bases). The CDR3 spans 13 residues. The V and J ends lost 3 bases and 5 bases respectively, with 10 bases between them. The chain's CDR3 is CASSFRQGYGYTF. The CDR3 bases are TGTGCCAGCAGTTTTCGGCAGGGATATGGCTACACCTTC.

The V gene is TRBV29-1, the J gene TRBJ2-7; D is ambiguous. CDR1 is SQVTM and CDR2 is ANQGSEA in the germline V gene. V lost 7 bases and J lost 6, with 22 bases in between. The CDR3 loop spans 14 amino acids. The CDR3 sequence is CSAKGSSLAAEQYF. For the CDR3, the DNA is TGCAGCGCGAAAGGTAGTAGCTTGGCCGCCGAGCAGTACTTC.

This clone was found many times. The chain combines TRBV10-1 with TRBJ1-1; 7 positions agree with TRBD1. The V segment lost 4 bases and the J segment 1 base; nucleotides outside the gene matches: 3. The CDR3 has 14 residues. Germline-derived CDR1 and CDR2 are WNHNN and SYGVQD (reference sequence). The CDR3 DNA reads as TGCGCCAGCAGTGCCCGGGACAGGAACACTGAAGCTTTCTTT. Translating it yields CASSARDRNTEAFF.

This chain uses TRBV5-1 with TRBJ2-1, with 8 bases matching TRBD2. The V segment lost 2 bases and the J segment 6 bases; nucleotides outside the gene matches: 1. CDR3 length: 13 residues. Germline CDR1 is SGHRS and CDR2 is YFSETQ. The CDR3 loop is CASSFGGANEQFF. The DNA for the CDR3 is TGCGCCAGCAGCTTCGGGGGGGCCAATGAGCAGTTCTTC.

The chain joins TRBV2 to TRBJ1-1; 7 positions agree with TRBD1. With 3 bases clipped from V and 0 bases from J, the junction kept 1 base outside the gene matches. The V gene's germline CDR1 is SNHLY and CDR2 FYNNEI. CDR3 length equals 14 residues. For the CDR3, the DNA is TGTGCCAGCAGTGAGACAGGGATGAACACTGAAGCTTTCTTT. Its protein is CASSETGMNTEAFF.

The chain joins TRBV2 to TRBJ2-5; TRBD2 aligns across 8 bases. This CDR3 region has 14 residues. Trimming at V came to 3 bases and at J to 5 bases, leaving 5 bases not matched to a gene. Per the germline V gene, CDR1 is SNHLY and CDR2 is FYNNEI. The CDR3 here is CASSDSGGVETQYF. The DNA for the CDR3 is TGTGCCAGCAGTGATTCGGGGGGGGTGGAGACCCAGTACTTC.

This clone was counted a single time. CDR3 bases: TGTGCCAGCCGAGGGAGCGGGAGGGCCCAGTACTTC. Its protein is CASRGSGRAQYF. V and J are TRBV7-3 and TRBJ2-7; 10 bases agree with TRBD2. CDR1 is SGHTA and CDR2 is FQGTGA in the germline V gene. The CDR3 is 12 amino acids. Losses at the gene ends were 8 bases for V and 10 bases for J; bases not matched to a gene: 8.

V and J are TRBV5-4 and TRBJ1-3; possible D gene TRBD1, 6 bases. CDR3 length: 17 amino acids. V was shortened by 0 bases and J by 2 bases, with 15 bases between the two germline ends. The germline gives CDR1 SGHNT, CDR2 YYREEE (reference sequence). CDR3 sequence: CASSLATGRGAGNTIYF. Here the CDR3 DNA reads TGTGCCAGCAGCTTGGCTACCGGGAGGGGGGCTGGAAACACCATATATTTT.

This chain uses TRBV9 with TRBJ2-2; 10 bases fit TRBD1. With 2 bases clipped from V and 6 bases from J, the junction kept 10 bases outside the gene matches. This CDR3 is built from 17 residues. Germline V gene sequence: CDR1 SGDLS, CDR2 YYNGEE. CDR3 residues: CASSVSRTGGPPGELFF. The CDR3 DNA follows: TGTGCCAGCAGCGTCAGCCGGACAGGGGGTCCCCCCGGGGAGCTGTTTTTT.

This clone was recorded once. V is TRBV6-6 and J is TRBJ2-3; D is undetermined. The V end was cut by 3 bases, the J end by 6 bases, with 13 bases between. Germline CDR1 reads MNHNY; CDR2 reads SVGAGI (reference sequence). This CDR3 has 14 residues. This chain's CDR3 is CASSYLLPTDTQYF. CDR3 nucleotide sequence: TGTGCCAGCAGTTATCTACTACCCACGGATACGCAGTATTTT.

The DNA for the CDR3 is TGTGCCAGCAGCCAAGAGTGGAGTTTCCGCTCAGATACGCAGTATTTT. Translation gives CASSQEWSFRSDTQYF. The chain is built from TRBV3-1 (or the pseudogene TRBV3-2) and TRBJ2-3; D gene ambiguous. Germline V gives CDR1 LGHDT, CDR2 YNNKEL (reference sequence). The CDR3 has 16 amino acids. V was clipped by 0 bases and J by 4 bases, with 14 bases between them.

The chain combines TRBV6-5 with TRBJ1-5; possible D gene TRBD1, 5 bases. The germline CDR1 and CDR2 sequences are MNHEY and SVGAGI. The CDR3 is 14 residues long. Trimming removed 2 bases at V and 6 bases at J, with 11 bases between. CDR3 DNA: TGTGCCAGCAGTTACGGAGGGGAAGGTCAGCCCCAGCATTTT. Protein product: CASSYGGEGQPQHF.

The chain employs TRBV5-8 and TRBJ1-2; TRBD1 matches 10 bases. The CDR3 runs 18 residues. The germline gives CDR1 SGHTS, CDR2 YDEGEE. V lost 0 bases, J lost 7 bases, and 15 bases stayed unmatched. The CDR3 nucleotides are TGTGCCAGCAGCTTGGGACAGGGGGCGCATTCGGGATATGGTGGCTACACCTTC. Protein: CASSLGQGAHSGYGGYTF.

This clone appeared once. The CDR3 loop reads CASSPGDRGAFF. For the CDR3, the DNA is TGTGCCAGCAGTCCGGGGGACCGGGGAGCTTTCTTT. The chain combines TRBV12-3 or TRBV12-4 with TRBJ1-1, with D tentatively TRBD1 (5 bases). V was shortened by 5 bases and J by 10 bases, with 14 bases between the two germline ends. The CDR3 is 12 residues long.

The chain links TRBV3-1 (or the pseudogene TRBV3-2) to TRBJ2-5; 7 bases are shared with TRBD2. Germline lookup yields CDR1 LGHDT and CDR2 YNNKEL (reference sequence). The CDR3 runs to 17 residues. Trimming at V came to 7 bases and at J to 2 bases, leaving 16 bases not matched to a gene. This CDR3 is CASTHNWGGIPQETQYF. The CDR3 DNA follows: TGTGCCAGCACACACAACTGGGGGGGAATCCCTCAAGAGACCCAGTACTTC.

The CDR3 region has the DNA TGTGCCAGCAGCCTTTTGGGTTCGGCGGGGGCCGGCGAGCAGTACTTC. Translation: CASSLLGSAGAGEQYF. The chain is built from TRBV3-1 (or the pseudogene TRBV3-2) and TRBJ2-7; D is perhaps TRBD2 (7 bases). V lost 4 bases, J lost 6 bases, and 22 bases lay in between. Germline V gives CDR1 LGHDT, CDR2 YNNKEL (reference sequence). The CDR3 is 16 residues long.

The chain employs TRBV6-5 and TRBJ1-4, with 11 bases fitting TRBD1. The V gene's germline CDR1 is MNHEY and CDR2 SVGAGI. After removal of 8 bases from V and 7 bases from J, the junction contained 9 bases not matched to a gene. There are 15 residues in the CDR3. The CDR3 DNA follows: TGTGCCAGCTACTCTGCCGGGACAGGGGGTGAAAAACTGTTTTTT. It translates to CASYSAGTGGEKLFF.

The chain recombines TRBV7-9 with TRBJ1-2, with D uncertain. CDR1 SEHNR and CDR2 FQNEAQ come from the germline V gene (reference sequence). Trimming left V 5 bases short and J 6 bases short, with 10 bases between. The CDR3 covers 12 residues. The CDR3 protein is CASSRRMDGYTF. DNA of the CDR3: TGTGCCAGCAGCCGCAGAATGGATGGCTACACCTTC.

This CDR3 is CASSKGGAEFMNTEAFF. The CDR3 bases are TGTGCCAGCAGCAAAGGGGGCGCCGAATTCATGAACACTGAAGCTTTCTTT. The chain employs TRBV5-4 and TRBJ1-1, with TRBD1 matching over 7 bases. From germline, CDR1 is SGHNT and CDR2 YYREEE (reference sequence). The J segment lost 0 bases and the V segment lost 4 bases, leaving 12 bases of the junction unmatched. The CDR3 is made up of 17 amino acids.

The sample holds a few counts of this clone. This sequence joins TRBV5-1 and TRBJ1-4; D is perhaps TRBD1 (5 bases). Between the trimmed V and J ends, which lost 1 base and 2 bases, there was a span of 9 bases. There are 15 residues in the CDR3. Looked up from germline, CDR1 is SGHRS and CDR2 is YFSETQ. The CDR3 nucleotides are TGCGCCAGCAGCTTGAGGGGTAGTACTAATGAAAAACTGTTTTTT. It is translated as CASSLRGSTNEKLFF.